The 17 T cell receptor beta chains listed next were all sequenced from one sample in a study of blood T cell repertoires in COVID-19. Profiled with immunoSEQ multiplex PCR; TCRdb holds only in-frame clones, not every one. Found here are approximately 270,000 clones, around 88% of them singletons; the top ten hold about 0.8%. The material sequenced was peripheral blood. The receptors come from a man aged 25 to 40 with acute or convalescent COVID-19.

The rearrangement joins TRBV5-1 to TRBJ1-4; 7 bases match TRBD1. The length of the CDR3 is 17 residues. The V segment lost 6 bases and the J segment 0 bases; nucleotides outside the gene matches: 11. CDR1 is SGHRS, CDR2 YFSETQ, per germline. CDR3 nucleotides: TGCGCCAGCACCCCCGGGACAGATTTCGCAACTAATGAAAAACTGTTTTTT. As protein: CASTPGTDFATNEKLFF. Together with reference TRBV5-1 and TRBJ1-4, the CDR3 gives the full variable domain: KAGVTQTPRYLIKTRGQQVTLSCSPISGHRSVSWYQQTPGQGLQFLFEYFSETQRNKGNFPGRFSGRQFSNSRSEMNVSTLELGDSALYLCASTPGTDFATNEKLFFGSGTQLSVL.

The chain uses TRBV4-1 and TRBJ2-5, with 8 bases lining up with TRBD2. Germline V gene lookup returns CDR1 MGHRA and CDR2 YSYEKL. V was clipped by 1 base and J by 5 bases; unmatched bases: 12. The CDR3 covers 17 residues. The CDR3 loop is CASSQGPGLGLQETQYF. Here the CDR3 DNA reads TGCGCCAGCAGCCAAGGACCGGGACTAGGCCTACAGGAGACCCAGTACTTC.

This rearrangement joins TRBV4-1 to TRBJ2-2; 9 bases align to TRBD2. The CDR3 consists of 15 residues. V was clipped by 6 bases and J by 2 bases; unmatched bases: 4. The V gene's germline CDR1 is MGHRA and CDR2 YSYEKL. CDR3 in amino acids: CASRRAGGNTGELFF. Here the CDR3 DNA reads TGCGCCAGCAGAAGAGCGGGGGGTAACACCGGGGAGCTGTTTTTT.

The genes are TRBV6-5 and TRBJ2-5, with 7 bases lining up with TRBD1. With V trimmed by 2 bases and J by 4 bases, 7 bases remained unmatched. This CDR3 has 15 residues. Germline CDR1 and CDR2: MNHEY and SVGAGI. The CDR3 DNA reads TGTGCCAGCAGTTACCGGACAGGCCGAACAGAGACCCAGTACTTC. Protein sequence: CASSYRTGRTETQYF.

J is TRBJ2-2 and V is TRBV11-3; 10 bases are shared with TRBD1. Germline-derived CDR1 and CDR2 are SGHNT and YENEEA. Losses at the gene ends were 5 bases for V and 6 bases for J; bases not matched to a gene: 3. The CDR3 extends over 14 amino acids. The CDR3 reads CASSRDRGSGELFF. The DNA for the CDR3 is TGTGCCAGCAGCCGGGACAGGGGTTCCGGGGAGCTGTTTTTT.

The chain links TRBV9 to TRBJ1-6; D is ambiguous. V was clipped by 0 bases and J by 3 bases, with 4 bases between them. Germline V gene data show CDR1 as SGDLS and CDR2 as YYNGEE. CDR3 length equals 14 residues. CDR3 sequence: CASSVDNYNSPLHF. The DNA for the CDR3 is TGTGCCAGCAGCGTAGACAACTATAATTCACCCCTCCACTTT.

This chain connects TRBV19 to TRBJ1-2, with 9 bases matching TRBD1. With 7 bases clipped from V and 5 bases from J, the junction kept 8 bases outside the gene matches. Germline V gives CDR1 LNHDA, CDR2 SQIVND (reference sequence). The CDR3 has 14 amino acids. CDR3 DNA: TGTGCCAGTAACCCTACAGGGGGCTCTTATGGCTACACCTTC. Its protein product is CASNPTGGSYGYTF.

The chain employs TRBV6-5 and TRBJ1-3; no clear D gene. Germline-derived CDR1 and CDR2 are MNHEY and SVGAGI. Trimming removed 7 bases at V and 0 bases at J, with 10 bases between. CDR3 length: 14 residues. The CDR3 region has the DNA TGTGCCAGCAAGACGGGAAACTCTGGAAACACCATATATTTT. Protein: CASKTGNSGNTIYF.

J is TRBJ2-7 and V is TRBV3-1 (or the pseudogene TRBV3-2), with TRBD2 matching over 14 bases. The CDR3 is 15 residues long. V lost 1 base and J lost 4; bases outside the gene matches: 0. CDR1 is LGHDT and CDR2 is YNNKEL in the germline V gene (reference sequence). CDR3 nucleotides: TGTGCCAGCAGCCAAGGGACTAGCGGGAGGTACGAGCAGTACTTC. Translation gives CASSQGTSGRYEQYF.

This rearrangement joins TRBV29-1 to TRBJ2-1; 10 nucleotides align to TRBD2. The germline V gene encodes CDR1 SQVTM and CDR2 ANQGSEA. The V gene end was trimmed by 7 bases and the J gene end by 9 bases; junction bases not matched to a gene: 9. The CDR3 spans 13 residues. The chain's CDR3 is CSGGAGGPFEQFF. CDR3 in DNA: TGCAGCGGGGGAGCGGGAGGGCCCTTTGAGCAGTTCTTC.

The rearrangement uses TRBV6-5 and TRBJ2-7, with 9 bases identical to TRBD1. Germline CDR1 MNHEY, CDR2 SVGAGI. This CDR3 has 13 residues. The V gene end was trimmed by 2 bases and the J gene end by 6 bases; junction bases not matched to a gene: 2. CDR3 sequence: CASSYGDRVEQYF. DNA for the CDR3: TGTGCCAGCAGTTACGGGGACAGGGTCGAGCAGTACTTC.

The V call is TRBV7-9, the J call TRBJ1-2; 7 bases fit TRBD1. The CDR3 extends over 13 amino acids. V lost 7 bases, J lost 8 bases, and 10 bases stayed unmatched. Germline V lookup: CDR1 SEHNR, CDR2 FQNEAQ (reference sequence). This CDR3 is CASTLLGGEGYTF. The CDR3 DNA sequence: TGTGCCAGCACCCTCTTAGGGGGCGAGGGCTACACCTTC.

This clone was seen a single time. The chain uses TRBV27 and TRBJ1-2; TRBD1 is a possible D gene (5 bases). The CDR3 covers 15 residues. Germline V gene sequence: CDR1 MNHEY, CDR2 SMNVEV (reference sequence). Trimming left V 1 base short and J 7 bases short, with 16 bases between. In DNA form, the CDR3 reads TGTGCCAGCAGTTTATACTCCGGGGGTAGAGCTGGCTACACCTTC. As protein: CASSLYSGGRAGYTF.

This chain links TRBV4-2 with TRBJ2-1, with 15 bases fitting TRBD2. From germline, CDR1 is LGHNA and CDR2 YNFKEQ. The ends lost 0 bases at V and 7 bases at J; junction bases unmatched: 19. The CDR3 extends over 22 amino acids. This CDR3 is CASSQEYFLGQGGTSGRNEQFF. DNA of the CDR3: TGTGCCAGCAGCCAAGAGTACTTCCTAGGCCAAGGTGGGACTAGCGGGAGGAATGAGCAGTTCTTC.

The CDR3 region is CASSLGLAGDSRQYF. CDR3 nucleotides: TGCGCCAGCAGCTTAGGACTAGCGGGAGACTCGCGGCAGTACTTC. The V and J genes are TRBV5-1 and TRBJ2-7; 13 bases are a match to TRBD2. Germline V CDR1 and CDR2: SGHRS, YFSETQ. The CDR3 runs 15 residues. The junction had 8 bases not matched to a gene; V was cut back by 2 bases and J by 9 bases.

CDR3 protein: CSVDGSGRGSYNEQFF. CDR3 nucleotide sequence: TGCAGCGTTGATGGTAGCGGGAGGGGTTCCTACAATGAGCAGTTCTTC. The rearrangement uses TRBV29-1 and TRBJ2-1; the match to TRBD2 covers 11 bases. Trimming at V came to 3 bases and at J to 1 base, leaving 5 bases not matched to a gene. The CDR3 runs 16 residues. Germline-derived CDR1 and CDR2 are SQVTM and ANQGSEA.

The genes are TRBV25-1 and TRBJ1-4, with unresolved D. This CDR3 region has 13 residues. Trimming cost V 7 bases and J 4 bases, with 10 bases left between them. Germline lookup yields CDR1 MGHDK and CDR2 SYGVNS. This CDR3 reads CASTSGHNEKLFF. CDR3 in DNA: TGTGCCAGCACATCTGGGCATAATGAAAAACTGTTTTTT.